The next 9 T cell receptor beta chains were all read from a single sample in a study of post-analysis software for immune sequencing data. General study results and limits: Four to six TRBV segments, including TRBV5-6, TRBV5-1 and TRBV20-1, were more frequent in patients than controls.

cDNA libraries for TCR beta contained unique molecular identifiers. TCRdb re-derived calls from the PCR reads in MiXCR, one entry per CDR3 protein. The profile shows 400,000 to 500,000 distinct CDR3 sequences, roughly 38% of them singletons. These receptors' targets are unknown. Material for sequencing was blood. These receptors were taken from a girl aged 2-10 years with multiple sclerosis.

The rearrangement links TRBV9 to TRBJ2-1, with 14 bases fitting TRBD2. The germline gives CDR1 SGDLS, CDR2 YYNGEE. V trimming: 4 bases; J trimming: 6 bases; junction bases outside the gene matches: 9. The CDR3 runs to 17 residues. CDR3 nucleotide sequence: TGTGCCAGCAGCCCAACCACGACTAGCGGGGGGGCCAATGAGCAGTTCTTC. Amino acids: CASSPTTTSGGANEQFF. The whole variable domain, remainder taken from reference TRBV9 and TRBJ2-1, is DSGVTQTPKHLITATGQRVTLRCSPRSGDLSVYWYQQSLDQGLQFLIQYYNGEERAKGNILERFSAQQFPDLHSELNLSSLELGDSALYFCASSPTTTSGGANEQFFGPGTRLTVL.

This clonotype was seen only a few times. CDR3 amino acids: CSAGQGGLSSPLHF. The CDR3 bases are TGCAGTGCTGGGCAGGGAGGGTTGAGTTCACCCCTCCACTTT. The chain carries TRBV20-1 and TRBJ1-6; possible D gene TRBD1, 5 bases. The V gene lost 5 bases and the J gene lost 9 bases, with 17 bases spanning the gap. Germline CDR1 and CDR2: DFQATT and SNEGSKA (reference sequence). CDR3 length: 14 residues.

This chain connects TRBV6-6 to TRBJ1-2; D possibly corresponds to TRBD1 (5 bases). Germline V gives CDR1 MNHNY, CDR2 SVGAGI (reference sequence). Trimming removed 5 bases at V and 5 bases at J, with 12 bases between. CDR3 length: 13 amino acids. The CDR3 bases are TGTGCCAGCAGTCCGGACACCTCGTATGGCTACACCTTC. This gives the protein CASSPDTSYGYTF.

This clonotype was seen a few times. This sequence joins TRBV5-1 and TRBJ2-7, with a tentative D call TRBD1 (6 bases). The germline V gene has CDR1 SGHRS and CDR2 YFSETQ. V dropped 0 bases and J dropped 0 bases, with 10 bases sitting between them. The CDR3 sequence is 15 residues long. The CDR3: CASSLDRVGSYEQYF. DNA for the CDR3: TGCGCCAGCAGCTTGGACAGGGTCGGCTCCTACGAGCAGTACTTC.

This clonotype was counted only a few times. V and J are TRBV7-9 and TRBJ1-1; maybe TRBD1 (5 bases). V was cut by 4 bases and J by 5 bases, with 20 bases left in between. CDR3 length: 16 residues. Germline assignment: CDR1 SEHNR and CDR2 FQNEAQ (reference sequence). Written as DNA, the CDR3 is TGTGCCAGCAGCTGGGCCGGGGCCGATAGGCGTACTGAAGCTTTCTTT. Translation: CASSWAGADRRTEAFF.

This clonotype was seen a handful of times. This chain links TRBV6-5 with TRBJ1-6; D is ambiguous. Between the trimmed V and J ends, which lost 3 bases and 8 bases, there was a span of 5 bases. The CDR3 runs to 12 residues. The germline V gene encodes CDR1 MNHEY and CDR2 SVGAGI. CDR3 nucleotide sequence: TGTGCCAGCAGTTATGGAGATTCACCCCTCCACTTT. Translation gives CASSYGDSPLHF.

A remark on this clonotype: This sequence may be a read error, since a much larger clone differs from it by one base. The V call is TRBV7-3, the J call TRBJ2-7; D possibly corresponds to TRBD2 (6 bases). V gave up 2 bases and J gave up 5 bases, with 16 bases separating them. The V gene's germline CDR1 is SGHTA and CDR2 FQGTGA. The CDR3 sequence is 15 residues long. The CDR3 nucleotides are TGTGCCAGCAGCTTAGGATCCGGGACTTCCCACGAGCAGTACTTC. Its protein product is CASSLGSGTSHEQYF.

The V and J genes are TRBV12-3 or TRBV12-4 and TRBJ2-7; D is possibly TRBD1 (6 bases). V shed 8 bases and J shed 0 bases, with 11 bases lying between them. CDR3 size: 13 residues. The CDR3 DNA is TGTGCCAGCGGGGAACAGGGCTCCTACGAGCAGTACTTC. Encoded protein: CASGEQGSYEQYF.

This clonotype was detected only a few times. V and J are TRBV5-1 and TRBJ2-5; TRBD1 matches at 10 bases. Judging by the DNA end, TRBJ2-7 fits better; the J call may be wrong. CDR1 SGHRS and CDR2 YFSETQ come from the germline V gene. This CDR3 has 17 residues. CDR3 sequence: CASSSPWDRGKGDEQYF. In DNA form, the CDR3 reads TGCGCCAGCAGCTCGCCCTGGGACAGGGGCAAAGGGGACGAGCAGTACTTC.